The 32 T cell receptor beta chains listed next were all sequenced from one sample in a study of tumour-infiltrating T cells in Burkitt lymphoma. TCRdb keeps only in-frame clones here, not all; method: immunoSEQ multiplex PCR. Counted here are 1,200 to 1,500 clones, around 15% occurring once; the ten biggest clones make up approximately 16%. Sequenced input: tumor tissue. The receptors were sampled from a human donor with Burkitt lymphoma.

This clone showed up just a few times. The rearrangement links TRBV5-1 to TRBJ2-6; a weak D match, TRBD2 (5 bases). V lost 5 bases, J lost 1 base, and 13 bases lay in between. This CDR3 contains 16 residues. CDR1 and CDR2 from the germline V gene are SGHRS and YFSETQ. CDR3 nucleotides: TGCGCCAGCAGTCCTGGGAGCGGTTCTGGGGCCAACGTCCTGACTTTC. This sequence encodes CASSPGSGSGANVLTF.

A single count supports this clone. The J gene is TRBJ2-1, the V gene TRBV18; 8 nucleotides agree with TRBD1. Germline assignment: CDR1 KGHSH and CDR2 LQKENI. V lost 0 bases to trimming and J lost 4 bases; unmatched junction nucleotides: 2. The CDR3 runs 15 residues. CDR3 amino acids: CASSPPGQVYNEQFF. The CDR3 DNA reads as TGTGCCAGCTCACCACCGGGACAGGTATACAATGAGCAGTTCTTC.

The rearrangement uses TRBV27 and TRBJ2-7; TRBD2 agrees at 12 bases. This CDR3 has 16 residues. Germline V lookup: CDR1 MNHEY, CDR2 SMNVEV (reference sequence). J lost 4 bases, V lost 2 bases, and 6 bases had no gene match. CDR3 bases: TGTGCCAGCAGTTTAGGTCCCCTAGCGGGAGGGTACGAGCAGTACGTC. Translating gives CASSLGPLAGGYEQYV.

The rearrangement links TRBV9 to TRBJ2-3; D gene ambiguous. V was clipped by 1 base and J by 2 bases, with 2 bases between them. Germline V gene data show CDR1 as SGDLS and CDR2 as YYNGEE. The CDR3 is 12 amino acids. CDR3 region: CASSVSTDTQYF. The CDR3 region has the DNA TGTGCCAGCAGCGTATCCACAGATACGCAGTATTTT.

This clone came up a few times. The chain joins TRBV7-2 to TRBJ2-3; unclear D gene. Germline loops: CDR1 SGHTA, CDR2 FQGNSA. The CDR3 runs to 14 residues. V lost 2 bases, J lost 3 bases, and 9 bases lay in between. CDR3 nucleotides: TGTGCCAGCAGCTTATCGCTCATTACAGATACGCAGTATTTT. Translation gives CASSLSLITDTQYF.

The CDR3 region is CASSFYGLADNEQFF. In nucleotides, the CDR3 is TGTGCCAGCAGTTTTTACGGACTAGCGGACAATGAGCAGTTCTTC. The chain combines TRBV27 with TRBJ2-1; 10 bases agree with TRBD2. V trimming: 3 bases; J trimming: 5 bases; junction bases outside the gene matches: 4. The CDR3 covers 15 residues. Germline V gene lookup returns CDR1 MNHEY and CDR2 SMNVEV (reference sequence).

J is TRBJ1-6 and V is TRBV15; 8 positions agree with TRBD1. V was clipped by 5 bases and J by 4 bases; unmatched bases: 4. This CDR3 contains 15 residues. Germline values: CDR1 LNHNV, CDR2 YYDKDF (reference sequence). Here the CDR3 DNA reads TGTGCCACCAGCCCCAGGACAGGGTATAATTCACCCCTCCACTTT. The encoded protein is CATSPRTGYNSPLHF. Full variable domain (missing parts from reference TRBV15 and TRBJ1-6): DAMVIQNPRYQVTQFGKPVTLSCSQTLNHNVMYWYQQKSSQAPKLLFHYYDKDFNNEADTPDNFQSRRPNTSFCFLDIRSPGLGDTAMYLCATSPRTGYNSPLHFGNGTRLTVT.

This clone came up a few times. The chain carries TRBV2 and TRBJ2-1; perhaps TRBD2 as D (5 bases). The V end was cut by 7 bases, the J end by 8 bases, with 12 bases between. Germline V gene lookup returns CDR1 SNHLY and CDR2 FYNNEI. The CDR3 has 12 residues. CDR3 loop: CASILAGHEQFF. The CDR3 region has the DNA TGTGCCAGCATTCTAGCCGGCCATGAGCAGTTCTTC.

The chain has TRBV19 and TRBJ1-6, with 9 bases aligning to TRBD1. The CDR3 is 17 amino acids. Germline V gene data show CDR1 as LNHDA and CDR2 as SQIVND (reference sequence). The ends lost 3 bases at V and 7 bases at J; junction bases unmatched: 10. The CDR3 loop is CASSILRDRERNSPLHF. In DNA form, the CDR3 reads TGTGCCAGTAGTATCCTTAGGGACAGGGAACGAAATTCACCCCTCCACTTT.

This chain links TRBV28 with TRBJ2-3, with TRBD1 matching over 7 bases. CDR3 length equals 18 residues. In germline, CDR1 is MDHEN, CDR2 SYDVKM. V shed 2 bases and J 2 bases; nucleotides not matched to a gene: 13. The CDR3 loop is CASSLPLTGTSITDTQYF. The CDR3 bases are TGTGCCAGCAGTTTACCCCTGACAGGGACCTCTATCACAGATACGCAGTATTTT.

Concerning this clone itself: The sample holds other DNA sequences that translate to the same CDR3. The V call is TRBV28, the J call TRBJ1-5, with 10 bases identical to TRBD1. Germline loops: CDR1 MDHEN, CDR2 SYDVKM. The CDR3 has 12 amino acids. After removal of 10 bases from V and 7 bases from J, the junction contained 4 bases not matched to a gene. The CDR3 sequence: CATWTGGQPQHF. Here the CDR3 DNA reads TGTGCCACCTGGACAGGGGGGCAGCCCCAGCATTTT.

V and J are TRBV7-2 and TRBJ2-3; 8 bases align to TRBD2. This CDR3 is built from 15 residues. Germline V gene lookup returns CDR1 SGHTA and CDR2 FQGNSA. With V trimmed by 3 bases and J by 5 bases, 7 bases remained unmatched. The CDR3 sequence is CASSLAGGWVDTQYF. The DNA for the CDR3 is TGTGCCAGCAGCTTGGCGGGGGGCTGGGTAGATACGCAGTATTTT. Using reference TRBV7-2 and TRBJ2-3 for the parts outside the CDR3, the full variable domain is GAGVSQSPSNKVTEKGKDVELRCDPISGHTALYWYRQSLGQGLEFLIYFQGNSAPDKSGLPSDRFSAERTGGSVSTLTIQRTQQEDSAVYLCASSLAGGWVDTQYFGPGTRLTVL.

The rearrangement uses TRBV5-1 and TRBJ1-1, with D possibly matching TRBD1 (6 bases). The CDR3 is made up of 16 amino acids. CDR1 is SGHRS, CDR2 YFSETQ, per germline. The V end lost 1 base, the J end lost 7 bases, and 20 bases lay between the germline ends. CDR3 residues: CASSLRGLGGRNEAFF. Written as DNA, the CDR3 is TGCGCCAGCAGCTTGAGAGGGCTCGGGGGCCGGAATGAAGCTTTCTTT.

The rearrangement links TRBV5-6 to TRBJ2-5; perhaps TRBD1 as D (6 bases). Germline CDR1 SGHDT, CDR2 YYEEEE. The CDR3 extends over 14 amino acids. V lost 4 bases to trimming and J lost 5 bases, with 15 bases between them. CDR3 nucleotide sequence: TGTGCCAGCAGCCAGAGGGCAGGGGAGGAGACCCAGTACTTC. Translated: CASSQRAGEETQYF.

The V and J genes are TRBV6-5 and TRBJ2-6, with 8 bases identical to TRBD1. The CDR3 sequence is 15 residues long. The germline V gene encodes CDR1 MNHEY and CDR2 SVGAGI. V dropped 4 bases and J dropped 2; count of bases not matched to a gene: 1. The CDR3 nucleotides read TGTGCCAGCAGTTCACAGGGGGCTGGGGCCAACGTCCTGACTTTC. Protein sequence: CASSSQGAGANVLTF.

This clone was found a few times. The CDR3 nucleotides read TGTGCCAGCAGCTTGGGCCCAGAGCGCGAGACCCAGTACTTC. This encodes CASSLGPERETQYF. The chain combines TRBV5-6 with TRBJ2-5, with D uncertain. Germline V CDR1 and CDR2: SGHDT, YYEEEE. V dropped 0 bases and J dropped 5 bases, with 11 bases sitting between them. CDR3 length: 14 amino acids.

V and J are TRBV5-4 and TRBJ2-1; TRBD1 matches at 10 bases. Germline CDR1 SGHNT, CDR2 YYREEE (reference sequence). Trimming at V came to 4 bases and at J to 4 bases, leaving 5 bases not matched to a gene. The CDR3 consists of 15 residues. The CDR3 protein is CASSPGTGAYNEQFF. The CDR3 region has the DNA TGTGCCAGCAGCCCCGGGACAGGGGCTTACAATGAGCAGTTCTTC.

The chain has TRBV27 and TRBJ2-7, with 8 bases identical to TRBD1. J gave up 10 bases and V 3 bases, and 8 bases lay outside the gene matches. CDR1 and CDR2 from the germline V gene are MNHEY and SMNVEV (reference sequence). This CDR3 is built from 13 residues. The chain's CDR3 is CASSLSRQGIQYV. The CDR3 nucleotides read TGTGCCAGCAGTTTGAGTAGACAGGGGATCCAGTACGTC.

In this sample, this clone turned up a few times. This chain connects TRBV5-6 to TRBJ1-1; 9 positions agree with TRBD1. The CDR3 is made up of 14 amino acids. Germline values: CDR1 SGHDT, CDR2 YYEEEE. V was clipped by 4 bases and J by 1 base; unmatched bases: 2. CDR3 protein: CASSVGQGNTEAFF. The CDR3 DNA sequence: TGTGCCAGCAGCGTGGGACAGGGGAACACTGAAGCTTTCTTT.

V and J are TRBV13 and TRBJ2-1; D is unresolved. The CDR3 totals 13 residues. Germline CDR1 is PRHDT and CDR2 is FYEKMQ (reference sequence). Trimming took off 2 bases at V and 7 bases at J, with 9 bases between the two ends. CDR3 nucleotides: TGTGCCAGCAGCTTAAGGTCGGCAAATGAGCAGTTCTTC. Translated, it gives CASSLRSANEQFF.

The chain couples TRBV11-2 to TRBJ2-2; 13 bases are a match to TRBD2. The trim removed 5 bases at V and 0 bases at J, leaving 3 bases unmatched. The CDR3 length is 17 residues. CDR1 and CDR2 (germline): SGHAT, FQNNGV. The CDR3 sequence: CASSGGTSGANTGELFF. The DNA for the CDR3 is TGTGCCAGCAGCGGAGGGACTAGCGGGGCGAACACCGGGGAGCTGTTTTTT.

This clone has a handful of counts. The chain is built from TRBV9 and TRBJ2-3, with 8 positions matching TRBD2. V was pared by 2 bases and J by 0 bases, with 11 bases of the junction left unmatched. CDR3 length: 18 amino acids. Germline CDR1 reads SGDLS; CDR2 reads YYNGEE. The CDR3, as DNA: TGTGCCAGCAGCGTGAGAGGAATAGCGGGGCAAAGCACAGATACGCAGTATTTT. It codes for CASSVRGIAGQSTDTQYF.

V and J are TRBV27 and TRBJ1-5; TRBD1 aligns across 8 bases. J was trimmed by 6 bases and V by 7 bases; bases with no gene match: 14. This CDR3 region has 16 residues. Germline V gene lookup returns CDR1 MNHEY and CDR2 SMNVEV (reference sequence). The CDR3 here is CASKDQGAFGGQPQHF. The CDR3 DNA sequence: TGTGCCAGCAAAGACCAGGGGGCATTTGGAGGTCAGCCCCAGCATTTT.

This sequence joins TRBV4-3 and TRBJ2-6; unclear D gene. Germline-derived CDR1 and CDR2 are LGHNA and YSLEER. The CDR3 loop spans 19 amino acids. Trimming took 1 base from V and 0 from J, leaving 16 bases between them. This CDR3 reads CASSQGSEQVVSGANVLTF. The CDR3 nucleotides are TGCGCCAGCAGCCAAGGTTCTGAGCAGGTCGTCTCTGGGGCCAACGTCCTGACTTTC.

This clone was observed a handful of times. The rearrangement links TRBV27 to TRBJ1-1, with D hard to call. The CDR3 extends over 15 amino acids. Germline CDR1 MNHEY, CDR2 SMNVEV (reference sequence). Trimming took 4 bases from V and 0 from J, leaving 12 bases between them. This CDR3 is CASSSLGLVNTEAFF. The CDR3 DNA reads TGTGCCAGCAGTTCCCTCGGATTGGTGAACACTGAAGCTTTCTTT.

This clone turned up a few times. V and J are TRBV11-2 and TRBJ2-3; D uncertain. Deletions cut 6 bases from V and 5 bases from J, with 9 bases between. CDR3 size: 12 residues. Germline V gene sequence: CDR1 SGHAT, CDR2 FQNNGV. The CDR3 coding sequence is TGTGCCAGCAGTTGGGTTAGAGATACGCAGTATTTT. Its protein is CASSWVRDTQYF.

The chain joins TRBV29-1 to TRBJ1-2, with D tentatively TRBD1 (6 bases). V was clipped by 1 base and J by 5 bases, with 14 bases between them. Germline-derived CDR1 and CDR2 are SQVTM and ANQGSEA. The CDR3 contains 14 residues. The CDR3 loop reads CSVEVPGVRYGYTF. CDR3 coding DNA: TGCAGCGTTGAAGTACCAGGGGTACGGTATGGCTACACCTTC.

This clone was detected a few times. This chain links TRBV30 with TRBJ2-1; 7 nucleotides align to TRBD2. The CDR3 consists of 14 residues. Germline V gives CDR1 GTSNPN, CDR2 SVGIG (reference sequence). After removal of 5 bases from V and 2 bases from J, the junction contained 6 bases not matched to a gene. The CDR3 protein is CAWAGESTYNEQFF. CDR3 nucleotide sequence: TGTGCCTGGGCGGGGGAGTCGACCTACAATGAGCAGTTCTTC.

This clone was picked up a small number of times. This chain links TRBV6-1 with TRBJ2-2; D call uncertain. V dropped 2 bases and J dropped 3 bases, with 4 bases sitting between them. Germline V gene lookup returns CDR1 MNHNS and CDR2 SASEGT. This CDR3 contains 13 residues. CDR3 residues: CASSERDTGELFF. The CDR3 nucleotides read TGTGCCAGCAGTGAAAGGGACACCGGGGAGCTGTTTTTT.

The chain couples TRBV7-9 to TRBJ2-1; D is perhaps TRBD1 (6 bases). V lost 2 bases, J lost 4 bases, and 6 bases lay in between. Germline V gene sequence: CDR1 SEHNR, CDR2 FQNEAQ (reference sequence). This CDR3 region has 13 residues. CDR3 in DNA: TGTGCCAGCAGCTTACAGGGGTACAATGAGCAGTTCTTC. It specifies CASSLQGYNEQFF.

In this sample, this clone turned up a few times. The DNA of the CDR3 is TGTGCCAGCAGCTACCTTATGACTAGCGGGGGGGAGCAGTTCTTC. Translating it yields CASSYLMTSGGEQFF. The chain joins TRBV5-4 to TRBJ2-1, with TRBD2 matching over 13 bases. The CDR3 covers 15 residues. Germline V CDR1 and CDR2: SGHNT, YYREEE (reference sequence). Trimming removed 3 bases from V and 10 bases from J; junction bases left unmatched: 7. The full variable domain, in which reference TRBV5-4 and TRBJ2-1 provide the parts outside the CDR3, is ETGVTQSPTHLIKTRGQQVTLRCSSQSGHNTVSWYQQALGQGPQFIFQYYREEENGRGNFPPRFSGLQFPNYSSELNVNALELDDSALYLCASSYLMTSGGEQFFGPGTRLTVL.

This clone occurred a few times. The V and J genes are TRBV15 and TRBJ2-1; D perhaps matches TRBD1 (6 bases). This CDR3 region has 13 residues. Trimming took off 3 bases at V and 4 bases at J, with 7 bases between the two ends. Germline CDR1 and CDR2: LNHNV and YYDKDF (reference sequence). CDR3 sequence: CATSRDSYNEQFF. The DNA for the CDR3 is TGTGCCACCAGCAGGGACAGTTACAATGAGCAGTTCTTC.